These 27 T cell receptor beta chains were sequenced from one sample in a study of long-term antiretroviral therapy in people with HIV. Version v3.0 of the immunoSEQ assay ran at survey level. Sequencing was performed with immunoSEQ multiplex PCR; in TCRdb, only in-frame clones are kept and a portion is missing. This table has roughly 50,000 clones, about 86% appearing once. The specimen comprised unsorted PBMCs, sampled 0.8 years after starting antiretroviral therapy. These receptors all come from a woman aged 18-35 years with HIV.

This clone was observed a single time. V is TRBV7-3 and J is TRBJ1-2; 11 bases are a match to TRBD1. Germline V gene lookup returns CDR1 SGHTA and CDR2 FQGTGA. This CDR3 is built from 16 residues. V gave up 6 bases and J gave up 8 bases; unmatched junction bases: 14. CDR3 coding DNA: TGTGCCAGCAGTCCAGGTCGACCGGGACAGGGGGGAGGCTACACCTTC. This gives the protein CASSPGRPGQGGGYTF.

The J gene is TRBJ2-5, the V gene TRBV10-3; TRBD2 matches at 12 bases. The germline V gene has CDR1 ENHRY and CDR2 SYGVKD. The CDR3 spans 14 residues. J lost 0 bases, V lost 9 bases, and 2 bases had no gene match. In nucleotides, the CDR3 is TGTGCCATTGGACTAGCGGGAAACCAAGAGACCCAGTACTTC. This translates into CAIGLAGNQETQYF.

The rearrangement links TRBV11-2 to TRBJ2-1; D gene ambiguous. Germline V CDR1 and CDR2: SGHAT, FQNNGV. Trimming pared 5 bases from V and 6 bases from J, leaving 11 bases between. The CDR3 extends over 13 amino acids. CDR3 loop: CASSPPIGNEQFF. The CDR3 nucleotides are TGTGCCAGCAGCCCCCCAATTGGCAATGAGCAGTTCTTC. The variable domain in full, with the rest retrieved from reference TRBV11-2 and TRBJ2-1, is EAGVAQSPRYKIIEKRQSVAFWCNPISGHATLYWYQQILGQGPKLLIQFQNNGVVDDSQLPKDRFSAERLKGVDSTLKIQPAKLEDSAVYLCASSPPIGNEQFFGPGTRLTVL.

The chain is built from TRBV28 and TRBJ1-2; 8 positions agree with TRBD1. Germline loops: CDR1 MDHEN, CDR2 SYDVKM. After removal of 7 bases from V and 8 bases from J, the junction contained 12 bases not matched to a gene. The CDR3 has 14 residues. CDR3 coding DNA: TGTGCCAGCACCGCCTCCCCAGACAGGGGCGGCTACACCTTC. It encodes CASTASPDRGGYTF.

This clone was picked up a small number of times. The chain has TRBV19 and TRBJ2-7; 8 bases fit TRBD1. This CDR3 is built from 16 residues. J was trimmed by 2 bases and V by 5 bases; bases with no gene match: 11. The V gene's germline CDR1 is LNHDA and CDR2 SQIVND (reference sequence). In nucleotides, the CDR3 is TGTGCCAGTAGTTCCGCTTCAGGGGGCAGGGCCTACGAGCAGTACTTC. It translates to CASSSASGGRAYEQYF.

The chain links TRBV4-1 to TRBJ2-7, with a weak D call TRBD1 (6 bases). Trimming pared 0 bases from V and 3 bases from J, leaving 21 bases between. Germline V gene data show CDR1 as MGHRA and CDR2 as YSYEKL. This CDR3 contains 18 residues. CDR3 residues: CASSQDWETSGTIYEQYF. Here the CDR3 DNA reads TGCGCCAGCAGCCAAGATTGGGAAACTTCCGGGACAATCTACGAGCAGTACTTC.

The chain joins TRBV7-9 to TRBJ1-2, with a weak D call TRBD1 (6 bases). Germline V gene lookup returns CDR1 SEHNR and CDR2 FQNEAQ (reference sequence). There are 17 residues in the CDR3. The germline V and J ends were trimmed by 1 base and 4 bases, with 19 bases remaining between them. Written as DNA, the CDR3 is TGTGCCAGCAGCTTAGGGACAGCCCCACCACCCCGCTATGGCTACACCTTC. It specifies CASSLGTAPPPRYGYTF.

This clone is a singleton in its sample. V gene TRBV27 combines with J gene TRBJ2-1; 8 positions match TRBD2. V was clipped by 6 bases and J by 0 bases; unmatched bases: 4. Germline V gene data show CDR1 as MNHEY and CDR2 as SMNVEV (reference sequence). The CDR3 length is 15 residues. The CDR3 is CASRGGGSSYNEQFF. CDR3 coding DNA: TGTGCCAGCAGGGGCGGGGGGAGCTCCTACAATGAGCAGTTCTTC.

The chain carries TRBV11-2 and TRBJ2-1; TRBD1 is a possible D gene (5 bases). The CDR3 loop spans 14 amino acids. From germline, CDR1 is SGHAT and CDR2 FQNNGV. V was pared by 5 bases and J by 2 bases, with 10 bases between. CDR3 DNA sequence: TGTGCCAGCAGCCATCGACAGACCTACAATGAGCAGTTCTTC. This sequence encodes CASSHRQTYNEQFF.

The gene calls are TRBV2 and TRBJ2-1; D may be TRBD1 (6 bases). The CDR3 has 14 amino acids. Germline CDR1 is SNHLY and CDR2 is FYNNEI. Trimming left V 11 bases short and J 4 bases short, with 18 bases between. The CDR3 DNA is TGTGCCGGCCGCACAGGGTCTACGTACAATGAGCAGTTCTTC. Residues: CAGRTGSTYNEQFF. Using reference TRBV2 and TRBJ2-1 for the parts outside the CDR3, the full variable domain is EPEVTQTPSHQVTQMGQEVILRCVPISNHLYFYWYRQILGQKVEFLVSFYNNEISEKSEIFDDQFSVERPDGSNFTLKIRSTKLEDSAMYFCAGRTGSTYNEQFFGPGTRLTVL.

The CDR3 reads CASSQGPRLAGGWNEQFF. CDR3 bases: TGTGCCAGCAGCCAGGGCCCCAGACTAGCGGGAGGTTGGAATGAGCAGTTCTTC. V is TRBV11-2 and J is TRBJ2-1, with TRBD2 matching 13 bases. There are 18 residues in the CDR3. J gave up 7 bases and V 5 bases, and 14 bases lay outside the gene matches. The germline V gene encodes CDR1 SGHAT and CDR2 FQNNGV. Variable domain in full (rest from reference TRBV11-2 and TRBJ2-1): EAGVAQSPRYKIIEKRQSVAFWCNPISGHATLYWYQQILGQGPKLLIQFQNNGVVDDSQLPKDRFSAERLKGVDSTLKIQPAKLEDSAVYLCASSQGPRLAGGWNEQFFGPGTRLTVL.

V usage is TRBV28 and J usage is TRBJ2-3; TRBD1 agrees at 7 bases. CDR3 length equals 14 residues. CDR1 is MDHEN, CDR2 SYDVKM, per germline. V shed 6 bases, J shed 6 bases, and the junction held 9 bases outside the gene matches. CDR3 in DNA: TGTGCCAGCAGCCTACAGGGGTACCCCGATACGCAGTATTTT. Translating it yields CASSLQGYPDTQYF.

This clone was seen more than once but under ten times. The gene calls are TRBV7-9 and TRBJ2-3, with 10 bases lining up with TRBD1. This CDR3 region has 15 residues. Germline loops: CDR1 SEHNR, CDR2 FQNEAQ (reference sequence). After removal of 5 bases from V and 1 base from J, the junction contained 3 bases not matched to a gene. The CDR3 is CASSRGQGGTDTQYF. The CDR3 coding sequence is TGTGCCAGCAGCCGAGGACAGGGGGGCACAGATACGCAGTATTTT.

The genes are TRBV7-2 and TRBJ2-6; unclear D gene. From germline, CDR1 is SGHTA and CDR2 FQGNSA. CDR3 size: 16 residues. Trimming took 4 bases from V and 0 from J, leaving 10 bases between them. CDR3 loop: CASSSQTASGANVLTF. The CDR3 DNA is TGTGCCAGCAGCTCCCAGACGGCCTCTGGGGCCAACGTCCTGACTTTC.

This clone was detected only once. The rearrangement links TRBV7-9 to TRBJ2-5; 12 bases agree with TRBD2. CDR3 length: 18 residues. Germline V gene lookup returns CDR1 SEHNR and CDR2 FQNEAQ (reference sequence). V lost 0 bases and J lost 5; bases outside the gene matches: 10. In DNA form, the CDR3 reads TGTGCCAGCAGCTTAGCCTTGGCTAGCGGGAGGGCCGTTGAGACCCAGTACTTC. Translated, it gives CASSLALASGRAVETQYF.

The chain links TRBV4-1 to TRBJ1-6, with D possibly TRBD1 on 5 matching bases. The germline V gene encodes CDR1 MGHRA and CDR2 YSYEKL. There are 15 residues in the CDR3. V was shortened by 7 bases and J by 7 bases, with 17 bases between the two germline ends. Written as DNA, the CDR3 is TGCGCCAGCAATCCAAGATTGGGGGGGAATTCACCCCTCCACTTT. Protein sequence: CASNPRLGGNSPLHF.

The rearrangement links TRBV28 to TRBJ1-5; perhaps TRBD1 as D (6 bases). V was cut by 5 bases and J by 7 bases, with 12 bases left in between. The germline CDR1 and CDR2 sequences are MDHEN and SYDVKM. This CDR3 is 13 amino acids long. This CDR3 is CASSDRLGQPQHF. DNA of the CDR3: TGTGCCAGCAGTGACAGGTTAGGGCAGCCCCAGCATTTT.

There are a few counts of this clone. The V and J genes are TRBV4-1 and TRBJ1-2; D is uncertain. Germline lookup yields CDR1 MGHRA and CDR2 YSYEKL. CDR3 length equals 14 residues. V was clipped by 0 bases and J by 4 bases, with 9 bases between them. The CDR3 is CASSQEASPYGYTF. For the CDR3, the DNA is TGCGCCAGCAGCCAAGAGGCCAGCCCCTATGGCTACACCTTC.

Note on this clone: Other nucleotide sequences from this sample produce the same CDR3. The chain links TRBV27 to TRBJ2-7; the D gene is possibly TRBD1 (6 bases). V lost 3 bases and J 1 base, leaving 10 bases between the germline ends. The CDR3 runs to 14 residues. Germline V gene data show CDR1 as MNHEY and CDR2 as SMNVEV (reference sequence). The CDR3 DNA reads as TGTGCCAGCAGTTTGTCAGGGGCTTCCTACGAGCAGTACTTC. Its protein is CASSLSGASYEQYF.

The V call is TRBV15, the J call TRBJ2-1; no reliable D call. Germline V gives CDR1 LNHNV, CDR2 YYDKDF (reference sequence). V was clipped by 5 bases and J by 9 bases, with 14 bases between them. The CDR3 runs to 13 residues. CDR3 nucleotide sequence: TGTGCCACCAGCCCGACCGGTACAGTTGAGCAGTTCTTC. Amino acid sequence: CATSPTGTVEQFF.

The chain has TRBV7-9 and TRBJ2-5; D perhaps matches TRBD1 (6 bases). The length of the CDR3 is 15 residues. The germline V and J ends were trimmed by 3 bases and 0 bases, with 11 bases remaining between them. Germline CDR1 is SEHNR and CDR2 is FQNEAQ (reference sequence). The CDR3 sequence is CASSFPGVDQETQYF. The CDR3 DNA sequence: TGTGCCAGCAGCTTCCCAGGGGTGGACCAAGAGACCCAGTACTTC.

The chain combines TRBV2 with TRBJ2-1; the match to TRBD2 covers 10 bases. The CDR3 sequence is 15 residues long. Looked up from germline, CDR1 is SNHLY and CDR2 is FYNNEI. Trimming cost V 7 bases and J 5 bases; bases outside gene matches: 8. The CDR3 region is CASNRNGLADNEQFF. CDR3 DNA: TGTGCCAGCAATCGAAATGGACTAGCGGACAATGAGCAGTTCTTC.

The chain is built from TRBV4-3 and TRBJ1-1; a weak D match, TRBD1 (6 bases). Germline V gives CDR1 LGHNA, CDR2 YSLEER. This CDR3 has 17 amino acids. V was shortened by 6 bases and J by 0 bases, with 20 bases between the two germline ends. In nucleotides, the CDR3 is TGCGCCAGCAGTTTGGGATATGGACAGATCCTGAACACTGAAGCTTTCTTT. This translates into CASSLGYGQILNTEAFF.

The rearrangement links TRBV28 to TRBJ1-3; D is uncertain. This CDR3 contains 14 residues. CDR1 is MDHEN and CDR2 is SYDVKM in the germline V gene. The V end lost 3 bases, the J end lost 4 bases, and 10 bases lay between the germline ends. This chain's CDR3 is CASSFRLSGNTIYF. The CDR3 bases are TGTGCCAGCAGTTTTAGACTCTCGGGAAACACCATATATTTT.

V and J are TRBV7-9 and TRBJ2-3; 7 bases align to TRBD1. Unmatched junction bases numbered 18, after V lost 4 bases and J lost 2 bases. The germline CDR1 and CDR2 sequences are SEHNR and FQNEAQ (reference sequence). This CDR3 contains 19 residues. The CDR3 coding sequence is TGTGCCAGCAGCTCCGGCAAGGGACAGTCTCACCCCCTCACAGATACGCAGTATTTT. Its protein is CASSSGKGQSHPLTDTQYF.

This chain connects TRBV19 to TRBJ1-1, with 10 bases that match TRBD1. Germline trimming cut 7 bases from V and 1 base from J; bases unmatched to any gene: 9. This CDR3 is 16 amino acids long. The germline V gene has CDR1 LNHDA and CDR2 SQIVND (reference sequence). This CDR3 reads CASTLTGGRTNTEAFF. CDR3 bases: TGTGCCAGTACCCTGACAGGGGGCAGGACGAACACTGAAGCTTTCTTT.

V usage is TRBV2 and J usage is TRBJ2-6, with 10 positions matching TRBD1. The germline CDR1 and CDR2 sequences are SNHLY and FYNNEI. The CDR3 is 18 amino acids. Trimming took 7 bases from V and 4 from J; bases not matched to a gene: 13. The CDR3 is CASTYPSGQGSGANVLTF. The CDR3 DNA reads TGTGCCAGCACCTATCCCTCGGGACAGGGGAGCGGGGCCAACGTCCTGACTTTC. The full variable domain, completed using reference TRBV2 and TRBJ2-6, is EPEVTQTPSHQVTQMGQEVILRCVPISNHLYFYWYRQILGQKVEFLVSFYNNEISEKSEIFDDQFSVERPDGSNFTLKIRSTKLEDSAMYFCASTYPSGQGSGANVLTFGAGSRLTVL.